This T cell receptor beta chain came from a study of blood T cells in healthy people across ages. A J-beta primer mix and a sample-barcoded 5' primer were used in a second PCR of roughly 7 to 12 cycles. TCRdb redid the calling of the 5' RACE reads with MiXCR, one entry per CDR3 protein. The profile shows about 640,000 distinct CDR3 sequences, roughly 53% of them singletons. This clonotype was obtained from a man aged 60-69 years in good health. Sequencing was done on a sample of blood.

CDR3 sequence: CASSIVGFTDTQYF. The CDR3 region has the DNA TGTGCCAGTAGTATAGTGGGATTCACAGATACGCAGTATTTT. J is TRBJ2-3 and V is TRBV19, with unresolved D. CDR3 size: 14 residues. Trimming left V 1 base short and J 2 bases short, with 7 bases between. Germline assignment: CDR1 LNHDA and CDR2 SQIVND (reference sequence).